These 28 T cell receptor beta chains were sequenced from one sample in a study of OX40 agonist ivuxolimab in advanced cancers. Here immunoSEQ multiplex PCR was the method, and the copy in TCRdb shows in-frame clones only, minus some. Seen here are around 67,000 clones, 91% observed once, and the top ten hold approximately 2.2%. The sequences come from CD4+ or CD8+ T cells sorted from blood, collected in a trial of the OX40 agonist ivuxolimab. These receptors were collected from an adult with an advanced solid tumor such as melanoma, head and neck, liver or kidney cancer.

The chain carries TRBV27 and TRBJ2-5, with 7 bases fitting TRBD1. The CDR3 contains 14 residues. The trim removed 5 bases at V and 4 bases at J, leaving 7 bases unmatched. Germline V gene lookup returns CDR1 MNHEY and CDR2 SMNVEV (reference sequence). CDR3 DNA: TGTGCCAGCAGTAACTCGGGACAGAGAGAGACCCAGTACTTC. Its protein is CASSNSGQRETQYF.

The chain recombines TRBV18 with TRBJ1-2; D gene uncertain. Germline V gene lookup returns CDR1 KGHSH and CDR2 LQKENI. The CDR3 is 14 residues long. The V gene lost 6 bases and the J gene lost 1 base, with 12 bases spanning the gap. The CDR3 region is CASSDRGGNYGYTF. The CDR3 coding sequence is TGTGCCAGCTCCGACCGGGGAGGTAACTATGGCTACACCTTC.

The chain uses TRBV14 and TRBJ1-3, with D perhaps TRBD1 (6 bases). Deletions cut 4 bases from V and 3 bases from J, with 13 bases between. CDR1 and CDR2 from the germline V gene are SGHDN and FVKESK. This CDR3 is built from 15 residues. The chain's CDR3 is CASSRERGSGNTIYF. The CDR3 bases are TGTGCCAGCAGCCGAGAAAGGGGGAGTGGAAACACCATATATTTT.

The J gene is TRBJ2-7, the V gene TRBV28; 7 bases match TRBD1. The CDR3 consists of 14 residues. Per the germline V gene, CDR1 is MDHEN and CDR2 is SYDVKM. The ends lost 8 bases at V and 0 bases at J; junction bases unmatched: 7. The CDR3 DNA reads TGTGCCAGCCGAGGGACAGCGAGCTCCTACGAGCAGTACTTC. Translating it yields CASRGTASSYEQYF.

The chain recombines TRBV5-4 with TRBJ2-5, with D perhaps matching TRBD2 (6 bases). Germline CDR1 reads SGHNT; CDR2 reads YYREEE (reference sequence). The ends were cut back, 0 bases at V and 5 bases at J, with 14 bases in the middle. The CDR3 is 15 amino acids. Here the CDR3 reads CASSLDPGVWETQYF. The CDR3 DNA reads TGTGCCAGCAGCTTGGATCCGGGGGTGTGGGAGACCCAGTACTTC.

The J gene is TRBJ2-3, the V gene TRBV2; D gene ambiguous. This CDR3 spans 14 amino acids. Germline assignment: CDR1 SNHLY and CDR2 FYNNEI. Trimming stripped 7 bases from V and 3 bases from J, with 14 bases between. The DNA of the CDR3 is TGTGCCAGCAATTCCCAAGGGCTGACAGATACGCAGTATTTT. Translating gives CASNSQGLTDTQYF.

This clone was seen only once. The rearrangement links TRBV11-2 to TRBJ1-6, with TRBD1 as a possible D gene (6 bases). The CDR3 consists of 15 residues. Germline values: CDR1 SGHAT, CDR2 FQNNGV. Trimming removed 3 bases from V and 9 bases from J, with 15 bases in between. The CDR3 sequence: CASSFATGLGSPLHF. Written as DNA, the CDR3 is TGTGCCAGCAGCTTTGCGACAGGATTAGGTTCACCCCTCCACTTT. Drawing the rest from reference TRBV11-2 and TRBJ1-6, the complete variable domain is EAGVAQSPRYKIIEKRQSVAFWCNPISGHATLYWYQQILGQGPKLLIQFQNNGVVDDSQLPKDRFSAERLKGVDSTLKIQPAKLEDSAVYLCASSFATGLGSPLHFGNGTRLTVT.

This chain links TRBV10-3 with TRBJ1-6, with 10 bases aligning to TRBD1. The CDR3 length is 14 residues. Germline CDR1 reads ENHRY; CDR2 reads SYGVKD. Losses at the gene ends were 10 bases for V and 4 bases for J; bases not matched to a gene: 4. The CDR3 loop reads CATRQGAYNSPLHF. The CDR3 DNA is TGTGCCACAAGACAGGGGGCGTATAATTCACCCCTCCACTTT.

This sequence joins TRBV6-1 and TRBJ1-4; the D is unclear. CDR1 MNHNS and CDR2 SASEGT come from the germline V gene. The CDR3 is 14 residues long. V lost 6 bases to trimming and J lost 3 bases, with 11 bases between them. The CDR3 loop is CASRRSGANEKLFF. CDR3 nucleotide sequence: TGTGCCAGCAGGAGGAGCGGGGCTAATGAAAAACTGTTTTTT.

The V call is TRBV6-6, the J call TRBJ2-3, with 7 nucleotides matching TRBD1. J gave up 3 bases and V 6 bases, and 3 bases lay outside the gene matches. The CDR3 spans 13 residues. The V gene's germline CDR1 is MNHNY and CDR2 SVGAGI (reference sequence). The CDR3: CASSPQGTDTQYF. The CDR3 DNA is TGTGCCAGCAGCCCACAGGGGACAGATACGCAGTATTTT.

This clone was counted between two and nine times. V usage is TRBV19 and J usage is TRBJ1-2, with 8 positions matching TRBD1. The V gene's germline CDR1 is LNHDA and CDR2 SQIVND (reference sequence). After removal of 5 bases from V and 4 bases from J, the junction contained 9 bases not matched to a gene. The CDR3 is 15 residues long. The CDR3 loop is CASSLRQGQGYGYTF. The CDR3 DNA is TGTGCCAGTAGTTTAAGACAGGGGCAGGGCTATGGCTACACCTTC.

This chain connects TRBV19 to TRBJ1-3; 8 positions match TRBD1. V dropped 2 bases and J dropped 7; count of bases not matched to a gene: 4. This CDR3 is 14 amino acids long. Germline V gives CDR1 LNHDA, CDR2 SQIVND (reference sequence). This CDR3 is CASSINHRGNTIYF. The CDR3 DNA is TGTGCCAGTAGTATAAACCACAGGGGGAACACCATATATTTT.

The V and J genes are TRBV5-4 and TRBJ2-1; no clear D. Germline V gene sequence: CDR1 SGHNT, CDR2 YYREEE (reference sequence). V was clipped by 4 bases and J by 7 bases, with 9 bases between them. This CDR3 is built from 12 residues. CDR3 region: CASSVDGNEQFF. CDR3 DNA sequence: TGTGCCAGCAGCGTTGACGGTAATGAGCAGTTCTTC.

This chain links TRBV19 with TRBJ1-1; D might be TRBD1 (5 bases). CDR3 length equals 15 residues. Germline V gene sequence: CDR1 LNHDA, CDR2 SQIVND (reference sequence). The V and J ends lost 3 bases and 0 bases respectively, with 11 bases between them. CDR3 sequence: CASSMGGLMNTEAFF. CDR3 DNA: TGTGCCAGTAGTATGGGGGGACTGATGAACACTGAAGCTTTCTTT.

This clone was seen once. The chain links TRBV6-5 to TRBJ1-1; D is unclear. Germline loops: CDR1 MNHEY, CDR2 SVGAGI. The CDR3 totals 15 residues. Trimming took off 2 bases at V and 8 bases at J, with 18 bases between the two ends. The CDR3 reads CASSYGPNTHGEAFF. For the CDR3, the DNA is TGTGCCAGCAGTTACGGTCCGAATACCCATGGGGAAGCTTTCTTT.

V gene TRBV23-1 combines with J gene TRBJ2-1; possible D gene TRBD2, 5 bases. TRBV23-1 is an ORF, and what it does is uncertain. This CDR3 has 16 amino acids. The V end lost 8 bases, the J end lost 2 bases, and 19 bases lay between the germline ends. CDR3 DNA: TGCGCCAGCGCTCAAGGCGGGCGGCCCCCCTACAATGAGCAGTTCTTC. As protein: CASAQGGRPPYNEQFF.

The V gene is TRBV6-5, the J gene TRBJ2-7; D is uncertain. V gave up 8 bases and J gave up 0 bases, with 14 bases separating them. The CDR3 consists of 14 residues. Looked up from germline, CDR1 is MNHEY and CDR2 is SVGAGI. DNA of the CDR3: TGTGCCAGCTACACCCTAAGGAGCTCCTACGAGCAGTACTTC. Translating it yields CASYTLRSSYEQYF.

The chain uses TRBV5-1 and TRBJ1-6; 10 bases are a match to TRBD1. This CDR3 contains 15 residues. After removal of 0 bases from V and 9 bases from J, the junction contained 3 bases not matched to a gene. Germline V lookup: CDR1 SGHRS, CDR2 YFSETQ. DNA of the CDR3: TGCGCCAGCAGCTTGGGACAGGGGGCAAGTTCACCCCTCCACTTT. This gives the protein CASSLGQGASSPLHF.

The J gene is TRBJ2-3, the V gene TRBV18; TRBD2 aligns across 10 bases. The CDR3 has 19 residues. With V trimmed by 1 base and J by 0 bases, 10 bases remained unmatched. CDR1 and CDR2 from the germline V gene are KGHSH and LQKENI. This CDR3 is CASSPRELAGVESTDTQYF. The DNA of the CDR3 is TGTGCCAGCTCACCACGTGAGCTAGCGGGGGTCGAGAGCACAGATACGCAGTATTTT.

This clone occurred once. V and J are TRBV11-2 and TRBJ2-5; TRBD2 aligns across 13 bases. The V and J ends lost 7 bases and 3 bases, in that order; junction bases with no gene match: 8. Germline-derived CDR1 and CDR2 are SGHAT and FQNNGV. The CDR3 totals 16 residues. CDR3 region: CASTPVGTSGKETQYF. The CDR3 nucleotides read TGTGCCAGCACCCCGGTGGGGACTAGCGGGAAAGAGACCCAGTACTTC. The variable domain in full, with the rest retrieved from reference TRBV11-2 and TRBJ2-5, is EAGVAQSPRYKIIEKRQSVAFWCNPISGHATLYWYQQILGQGPKLLIQFQNNGVVDDSQLPKDRFSAERLKGVDSTLKIQPAKLEDSAVYLCASTPVGTSGKETQYFGPGTRLLVL.

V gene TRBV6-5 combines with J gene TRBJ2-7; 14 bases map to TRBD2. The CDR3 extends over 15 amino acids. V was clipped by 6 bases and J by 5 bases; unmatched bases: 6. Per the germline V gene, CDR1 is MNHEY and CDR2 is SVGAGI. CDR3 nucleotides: TGTGCCAGCAGCACGCCGGGACTAGCGGGGGACGAGCAGTACTTC. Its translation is CASSTPGLAGDEQYF.

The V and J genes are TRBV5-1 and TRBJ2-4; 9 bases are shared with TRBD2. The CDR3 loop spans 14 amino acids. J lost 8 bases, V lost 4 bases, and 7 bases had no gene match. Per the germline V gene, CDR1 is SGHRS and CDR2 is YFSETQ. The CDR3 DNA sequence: TGCGCCAGCAGCACGAGGACTAGCGAAGACATTCAGTACTTC. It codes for CASSTRTSEDIQYF.

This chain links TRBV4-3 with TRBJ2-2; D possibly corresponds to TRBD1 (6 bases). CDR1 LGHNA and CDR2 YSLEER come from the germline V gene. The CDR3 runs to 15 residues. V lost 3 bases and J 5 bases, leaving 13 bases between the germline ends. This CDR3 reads CASSQQGSGTGELFF. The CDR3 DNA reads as TGCGCCAGCAGCCAGCAGGGGTCGGGGACCGGGGAGCTGTTTTTT.

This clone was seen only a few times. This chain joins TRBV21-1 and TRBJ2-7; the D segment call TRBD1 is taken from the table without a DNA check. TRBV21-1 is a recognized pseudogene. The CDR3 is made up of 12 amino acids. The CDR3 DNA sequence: TGTGCCAGCAGGGGACACTCCTACGAGCAGTACTTC. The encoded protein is CASRGHSYEQYF.

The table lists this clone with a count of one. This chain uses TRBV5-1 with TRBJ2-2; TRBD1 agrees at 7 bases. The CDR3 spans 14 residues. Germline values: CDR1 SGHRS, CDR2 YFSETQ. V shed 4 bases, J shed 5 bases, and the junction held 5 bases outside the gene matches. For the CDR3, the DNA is TGCGCCAGCAGCGTACAGGGGTTTACCGGGGAGCTGTTTTTT. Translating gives CASSVQGFTGELFF.

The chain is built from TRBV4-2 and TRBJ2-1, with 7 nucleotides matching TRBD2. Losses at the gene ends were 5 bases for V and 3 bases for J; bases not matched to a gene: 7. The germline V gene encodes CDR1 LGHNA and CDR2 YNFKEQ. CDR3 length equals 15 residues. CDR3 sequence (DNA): TGTGCCAGCAGCGGGGCGGGAGAGGACTACAATGAGCAGTTCTTC. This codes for CASSGAGEDYNEQFF.

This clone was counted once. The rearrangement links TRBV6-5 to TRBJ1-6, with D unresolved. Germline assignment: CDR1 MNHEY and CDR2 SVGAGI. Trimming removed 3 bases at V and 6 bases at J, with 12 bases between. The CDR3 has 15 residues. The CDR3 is CASSYSEASNSPLHF. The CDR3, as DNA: TGTGCCAGCAGTTATTCAGAGGCTAGTAATTCACCCCTCCACTTT.

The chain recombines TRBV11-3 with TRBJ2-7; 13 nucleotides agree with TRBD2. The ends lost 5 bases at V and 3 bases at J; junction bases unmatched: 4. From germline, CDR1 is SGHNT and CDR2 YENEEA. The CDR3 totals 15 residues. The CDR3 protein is CASSPRLAGGYEQYF. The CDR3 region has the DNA TGTGCCAGCAGCCCCCGACTAGCGGGGGGCTACGAGCAGTACTTC.